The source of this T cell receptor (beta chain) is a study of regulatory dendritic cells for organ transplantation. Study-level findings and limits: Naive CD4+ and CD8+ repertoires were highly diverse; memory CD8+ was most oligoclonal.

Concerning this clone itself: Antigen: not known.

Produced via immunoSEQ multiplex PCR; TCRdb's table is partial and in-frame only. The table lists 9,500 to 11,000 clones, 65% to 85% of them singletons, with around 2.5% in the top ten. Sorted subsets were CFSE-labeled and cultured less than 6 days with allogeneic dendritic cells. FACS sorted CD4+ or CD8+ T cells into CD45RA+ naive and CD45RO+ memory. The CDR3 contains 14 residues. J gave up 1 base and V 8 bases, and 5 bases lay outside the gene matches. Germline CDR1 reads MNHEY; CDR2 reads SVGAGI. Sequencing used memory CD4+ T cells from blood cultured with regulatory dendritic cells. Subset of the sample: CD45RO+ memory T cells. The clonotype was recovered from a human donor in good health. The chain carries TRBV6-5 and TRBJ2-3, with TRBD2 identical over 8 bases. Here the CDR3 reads CASRRGVRTDTQYF. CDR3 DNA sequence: TGTGCCAGCCGGCGGGGGGTACGCACAGATACGCAGTATTTT.